The 27 T cell receptor beta chains in this list originate from one sample, sequenced in a study of beta chain features in type 1 diabetes. Investigators reverse transcribed all isolated RNA, so they sequenced expressed TCRB transcripts. This table comes from immunoSEQ multiplex PCR, and its TCRdb copy is limited to in-frame clones, with some not included. The sample yields fewer than 900,000 clones, about a sixth seen once. The sample taken for sequencing was naive CD4+ T cells from blood. These receptors came from a woman aged 18-29 years in good health.

The rearrangement uses TRBV2 and TRBJ1-1; maybe TRBD1 (6 bases). Germline lookup yields CDR1 SNHLY and CDR2 FYNNEI. V was clipped by 7 bases and J by 4 bases, with 13 bases between them. The CDR3 has 13 amino acids. Here the CDR3 reads CASTQGKVTEAFF. The CDR3 nucleotides read TGTGCCAGCACTCAGGGGAAGGTCACTGAAGCTTTCTTT. Using reference TRBV2 and TRBJ1-1 for the parts outside the CDR3, the full variable domain is EPEVTQTPSHQVTQMGQEVILRCVPISNHLYFYWYRQILGQKVEFLVSFYNNEISEKSEIFDDQFSVERPDGSNFTLKIRSTKLEDSAMYFCASTQGKVTEAFFGQGTRLTVV.

The J gene is TRBJ1-1, the V gene TRBV2, with TRBD1 matching over 7 bases. The CDR3 sequence is 17 residues long. With V trimmed by 2 bases and J by 0 bases, 9 bases remained unmatched. The V gene's germline CDR1 is SNHLY and CDR2 FYNNEI. In DNA form, the CDR3 reads TGTGCCAGCAGTGAAAAGCAGGGGGGCACGGTGAACACTGAAGCTTTCTTT. Translating gives CASSEKQGGTVNTEAFF. Drawing the rest from reference TRBV2 and TRBJ1-1, the complete variable domain is EPEVTQTPSHQVTQMGQEVILRCVPISNHLYFYWYRQILGQKVEFLVSFYNNEISEKSEIFDDQFSVERPDGSNFTLKIRSTKLEDSAMYFCASSEKQGGTVNTEAFFGQGTRLTVV.

This clone turned up a few times. This rearrangement joins TRBV7-9 to TRBJ2-7; D gene ambiguous. Germline CDR1 reads SEHNR; CDR2 reads FQNEAQ (reference sequence). Trimming pared 5 bases from V and 6 bases from J, leaving 17 bases between. There are 14 residues in the CDR3. CDR3 amino acids: CASSPGVVLAEQYF. CDR3 DNA sequence: TGTGCCAGCAGCCCTGGCGTAGTACTCGCCGAGCAGTACTTC. Full variable domain (outside the CDR3, taken from reference TRBV7-9 and TRBJ2-7): DTGVSQNPRHKITKRGQNVTFRCDPISEHNRLYWYRQTLGQGPEFLTYFQNEAQLEKSRLLSDRFSAERPKGSFSTLEIQRTEQGDSAMYLCASSPGVVLAEQYFGPGTRLTVT.

This clone occurred a few times. This sequence joins TRBV5-6 and TRBJ1-1; D is possibly TRBD1 (6 bases). The CDR3 contains 15 residues. Germline CDR1 is SGHDT and CDR2 is YYEEEE. The V end lost 1 base, the J end lost 1 base, and 11 bases lay between the germline ends. Here the CDR3 reads CASSLWGAPNTEAFF. For the CDR3, the DNA is TGTGCCAGCAGCTTGTGGGGGGCCCCGAACACTGAAGCTTTCTTT.

The V and J genes are TRBV5-4 and TRBJ2-1; 9 positions agree with TRBD1. The CDR3 is 15 amino acids. The V gene end was trimmed by 2 bases and the J gene end by 5 bases; junction bases not matched to a gene: 5. Germline V CDR1 and CDR2: SGHNT, YYREEE (reference sequence). The CDR3 loop reads CASSLAGTGNNEQFF. Here the CDR3 DNA reads TGTGCCAGCAGCTTAGCCGGGACAGGGAACAATGAGCAGTTCTTC.

The V call is TRBV10-3, the J call TRBJ2-1, with 11 positions matching TRBD2. The V segment lost 7 bases and the J segment 8 bases; nucleotides outside the gene matches: 10. The CDR3 consists of 15 residues. Germline V gives CDR1 ENHRY, CDR2 SYGVKD. The CDR3 DNA reads TGTGCCATCAAAGAAGTAGCGGGAGGGCCCCATGAGCAGTTCTTC. Protein sequence: CAIKEVAGGPHEQFF.

This clone was seen only a few times. The chain employs TRBV7-2 and TRBJ2-1; no clear D gene. V shed 5 bases and J shed 0 bases, with 11 bases lying between them. The germline V gene has CDR1 SGHTA and CDR2 FQGNSA. This CDR3 comprises 15 residues. As DNA, the CDR3 is TGTGCCAGCAGCCCGAGCAGCAGCTCCTACAATGAGCAGTTCTTC. This translates into CASSPSSSSYNEQFF.

This clone has more than one count but fewer than ten. The chain combines TRBV5-1 with TRBJ1-4, with D possibly matching TRBD1 (5 bases). Germline CDR1 and CDR2: SGHRS and YFSETQ. The CDR3 consists of 15 residues. Deletions cut 0 bases from V and 6 bases from J, with 12 bases between. CDR3 region: CASSLVGQGYEKLFF. The DNA for the CDR3 is TGCGCCAGCAGCTTGGTTGGGCAGGGTTATGAAAAACTGTTTTTT.

This clone was picked up a small number of times. CDR3 coding DNA: TGTGCCAGTAGTTTCGACCTTGGAATGGAAAACATTCAGTACTTC. Translation gives CASSFDLGMENIQYF. The genes are TRBV19 and TRBJ2-4; no reliable D call. V lost 5 bases to trimming and J lost 5 bases, with 16 bases between them. The CDR3 spans 15 residues. Germline V CDR1 and CDR2: LNHDA, SQIVND (reference sequence).

V and J are TRBV28 and TRBJ2-7, with D perhaps matching TRBD2 (5 bases). Looked up from germline, CDR1 is MDHEN and CDR2 is SYDVKM. Trimming removed 4 bases at V and 3 bases at J, with 16 bases between. The CDR3 runs 15 residues. CDR3 nucleotides: TGTGCCAGCAGTTCGGTTCGCGGGCGCGGCTACGAGCAGTACTTC. It yields the protein CASSSVRGRGYEQYF.

V usage is TRBV18 and J usage is TRBJ2-5; no clear D gene. Germline loops: CDR1 KGHSH, CDR2 LQKENI. V was cut by 3 bases and J by 5 bases, with 19 bases left in between. The CDR3 spans 16 residues. The CDR3 DNA reads TGTGCCAGCTCACCCAGGAACGTGAGGCTACGGGAGACCCAGTACTTC. Residues: CASSPRNVRLRETQYF.

This CDR3 reads CASSQIGGEYTQYF. The CDR3 bases are TGTGCCAGCAGCCAAATAGGTGGGGAATATACGCAGTATTTT. The rearrangement joins TRBV4-2 to TRBJ2-3, with D unresolved. The V gene lost 2 bases and the J gene lost 7 bases, with 13 bases spanning the gap. The CDR3 has 14 residues. CDR1 is LGHNA, CDR2 YNFKEQ, per germline.

The table lists this clone with a few counts. The rearrangement links TRBV9 to TRBJ2-2, with no clear D. Germline CDR1 SGDLS, CDR2 YYNGEE. Trimming took off 0 bases at V and 6 bases at J, with 12 bases between the two ends. CDR3 length: 15 residues. The CDR3 DNA reads as TGTGCCAGCAGCGTAGTAGGTAGTTTAGCCGGGGAGCTGTTTTTT. As protein: CASSVVGSLAGELFF.

The chain is built from TRBV6-6 and TRBJ2-7; D perhaps matches TRBD2 (5 bases). The CDR3 contains 15 residues. Trimming stripped 2 bases from V and 7 bases from J, with 18 bases between. Germline CDR1 reads MNHNY; CDR2 reads SVGAGI (reference sequence). CDR3: CASSYGGRIRGEQYF. In nucleotides, the CDR3 is TGTGCCAGCAGTTACGGAGGTCGAATCCGAGGTGAGCAGTACTTC.

This chain links TRBV7-2 with TRBJ2-2; the D gene is possibly TRBD2 (6 bases). V was shortened by 3 bases and J by 6 bases, with 20 bases between the two germline ends. CDR1 SGHTA and CDR2 FQGNSA come from the germline V gene. This CDR3 comprises 17 residues. The CDR3, as DNA: TGTGCCAGCAGCTTCCCCCCCTGGCGGGATCAGGCCGGGGAGCTGTTTTTT. It encodes CASSFPPWRDQAGELFF.

V usage is TRBV5-4 and J usage is TRBJ2-1; no definite D call. This CDR3 contains 13 residues. Per germline, CDR1 SGHNT and CDR2 YYREEE (reference sequence). V dropped 3 bases and J dropped 8 bases, with 12 bases sitting between them. DNA of the CDR3: TGTGCCAGCAGCTCTGGCGGTTCGGATGAGCAGTTCTTC. Translated, it gives CASSSGGSDEQFF.

The genes are TRBV6-1 and TRBJ2-5; 8 positions agree with TRBD1. The V gene end was trimmed by 1 base and the J gene end by 6 bases; junction bases not matched to a gene: 10. CDR1 and CDR2 (germline): MNHNS, SASEGT. The CDR3 is 16 residues long. Here the CDR3 DNA reads TGTGCCAGCAGTGAAGGGACAGGGTATGGTAGGAAGACCCAGTACTTC. It yields the protein CASSEGTGYGRKTQYF.

This chain uses TRBV6-6 with TRBJ1-2; 7 bases agree with TRBD1. This CDR3 comprises 15 residues. The junction had 8 bases not matched to a gene; V was cut back by 6 bases and J by 1 base. Germline V gene data show CDR1 as MNHNY and CDR2 as SVGAGI (reference sequence). CDR3 region: CASSPQGKGNYGYTF. The CDR3 DNA reads as TGTGCCAGCAGCCCACAGGGGAAGGGTAACTATGGCTACACCTTC.

Only a few counts were recorded for this clone. This sequence joins TRBV9 and TRBJ2-1; D not certain. CDR1 SGDLS and CDR2 YYNGEE come from the germline V gene. The V gene lost 4 bases and the J gene lost 5 bases, with 4 bases spanning the gap. The CDR3 is 11 amino acids. In DNA form, the CDR3 reads TGTGCCAGCAGCCTTCACAATGAGCAGTTCTTC. Translated: CASSLHNEQFF.

This clone was counted only a few times. The genes are TRBV2 and TRBJ2-1, with no clear D. The ends were cut back, 4 bases at V and 9 bases at J, with 10 bases in the middle. The CDR3 covers 12 residues. The V gene's germline CDR1 is SNHLY and CDR2 FYNNEI. The CDR3 DNA sequence: TGTGCCAGCAGTGCCCCGGCTCTTGAGCAGTTCTTC. It codes for CASSAPALEQFF. Based on the CDR3 plus reference TRBV2 and TRBJ2-1, the full variable domain is EPEVTQTPSHQVTQMGQEVILRCVPISNHLYFYWYRQILGQKVEFLVSFYNNEISEKSEIFDDQFSVERPDGSNFTLKIRSTKLEDSAMYFCASSAPALEQFFGPGTRLTVL.

This clone has more than one count but fewer than ten. This chain connects TRBV18 to TRBJ2-6; D is tentatively TRBD1 or TRBD2 (5 bases each). In germline, CDR1 is KGHSH, CDR2 LQKENI. This CDR3 has 17 amino acids. Trimming removed 1 base from V and 3 bases from J, with 13 bases in between. This CDR3 is CASSPLGGFGGANVLTF. The CDR3 DNA sequence: TGTGCCAGCTCACCACTTGGGGGATTCGGTGGGGCCAACGTCCTGACTTTC.

Of note for this clone: Different DNA sequences within this sample yield the same CDR3. The chain couples TRBV6-5 to TRBJ1-1, with D hard to call. Trimming left V 2 bases short and J 1 base short, with 5 bases between. CDR1 MNHEY and CDR2 SVGAGI come from the germline V gene. The CDR3 sequence is 13 residues long. The DNA of the CDR3 is TGTGCCAGCAGTTACGGCGGGAACACTGAAGCTTTCTTT. Its translation: CASSYGGNTEAFF.

There are a few counts of this clone. The chain has TRBV6-1 and TRBJ2-1, with 10 bases matching TRBD2. The CDR3 spans 15 residues. J gave up 6 bases and V 2 bases, and 4 bases lay outside the gene matches. Germline V lookup: CDR1 MNHNS, CDR2 SASEGT. The CDR3 sequence: CASSESSGSGNEQFF. The CDR3, as DNA: TGTGCCAGCAGTGAATCTAGCGGGAGCGGCAATGAGCAGTTCTTC.

V gene TRBV18 combines with J gene TRBJ2-3, with a tentative D call TRBD2 (5 bases). V shed 3 bases and J shed 1 base, with 11 bases lying between them. The germline V gene has CDR1 KGHSH and CDR2 LQKENI. The CDR3 has 15 residues. This CDR3 reads CASSPEGMGTDTQYF. CDR3 coding DNA: TGTGCCAGCTCACCCGAGGGAATGGGCACAGATACGCAGTATTTT. Full variable domain (rest looked up from reference TRBV18 and TRBJ2-3): NAGVMQNPRHLVRRRGQEARLRCSPMKGHSHVYWYRQLPEEGLKFMVYLQKENIIDESGMPKERFSAEFPKEGPSILRIQQVVRGDSAAYFCASSPEGMGTDTQYFGPGTRLTVL.

The rearrangement uses TRBV19 and TRBJ1-5, with D perhaps matching TRBD1 (5 bases). V was pared by 3 bases and J by 6 bases, with 9 bases between. The CDR3 sequence is 13 residues long. Germline CDR1 and CDR2: LNHDA and SQIVND (reference sequence). CDR3 sequence (DNA): TGTGCCAGTAGTATTAACAGGTTTCAGCCCCAGCATTTT. Amino acid sequence: CASSINRFQPQHF.

This sequence joins TRBV7-8 and TRBJ2-1; 10 bases fit TRBD2. Trimming at V came to 6 bases and at J to 6 bases, leaving 8 bases not matched to a gene. CDR1 and CDR2 from the germline V gene are SGHVS and FQNEAQ. This CDR3 is 15 amino acids long. The CDR3 loop is CASRSGLAVINEQFF. The CDR3 region has the DNA TGTGCCAGCAGGTCAGGACTAGCGGTGATCAATGAGCAGTTCTTC.

The CDR3, as DNA: TGCGCCAGCAGCTGGCGGGACTCCTCGAACACTGAAGCTTTCTTT. This codes for CASSWRDSSNTEAFF. This chain uses TRBV5-1 with TRBJ1-1; the D gene is possibly TRBD1 (5 bases). The germline V and J ends were trimmed by 3 bases and 1 base, with 13 bases remaining between them. CDR3 length: 15 residues. Germline-derived CDR1 and CDR2 are SGHRS and YFSETQ.